This is a list of T cell receptor beta chains from one sample in a study of cytomegalovirus exposure and HLA in healthy donors. The data were produced by immunoSEQ multiplex PCR, yet TCRdb's version contains in-frame clones alone and is incomplete. The profile shows 190,000 or so clones, 70% to 85% of them singletons. The sequencing input was PBMCs. All receptors derive from a boy aged 2 to 10 in good health and CMV-seronegative. The CDR3 runs from the conserved cysteine through the conserved F or W. The D gene is left open where the match is weak. Size values are once, few and many counts, or a class for expanded clones, and some rows have none.

D gene: TRBD1; V gene: TRBV19; CDR3 length: 16; J gene: TRBJ1-5; clone size: NA; CDR3 DNA: TGTGCCAGTAGTAAACAGCCAGAGACAGGGGACCAGCCCCAGCATTTT; CDR3 protein: CASSKQPETGDQPQHF
D gene: NA; V gene: TRBV6-5; CDR3 length: 15; J gene: TRBJ1-4; clone size: NA; CDR3 DNA: TGTGCCAGCAGTTTCCAGGGGATACGCAATGAAAAACTGTTTTTT; CDR3 protein: CASSFQGIRNEKLFF
D gene: NA; V gene: TRBV11-2; CDR3 length: 14; J gene: TRBJ2-7; clone size: NA; CDR3 DNA: TGTGCCAGCAGCTTTGGGGGGACAGCCTACGAGCAGTACTTC; CDR3 protein: CASSFGGTAYEQYF
D gene: NA; V gene: TRBV25-1; CDR3 length: 15; J gene: TRBJ2-1; clone size: NA; CDR3 DNA: TGTGCCAGCAGTGAAGGGTCGGGGGGCTCCAATGAGCAGTTCTTC; CDR3 protein: CASSEGSGGSNEQFF
D gene: NA; V gene: TRBV19; CDR3 length: 15; J gene: TRBJ1-6; clone size: few; CDR3 DNA: TGTGCCAGTAGTCTGTACGGGACTCCGGGTTCACCCCTCCACTTT; CDR3 protein: CASSLYGTPGSPLHF
D gene: NA; V gene: TRBV7-2; CDR3 length: 12; J gene: TRBJ1-3; clone size: few; CDR3 DNA: TGTGCCAGCAGCTTAGTGGCGGACACCATATATTTT; CDR3 protein: CASSLVADTIYF
D gene: NA; V gene: TRBV6-1; CDR3 length: 15; J gene: TRBJ1-6; clone size: NA; CDR3 DNA: TGTGCCAGCAGTGAGCAGGTGATTTGGAATTCACCCCTCCACTTT; CDR3 protein: CASSEQVIWNSPLHF
D gene: NA; V gene: TRBV2; CDR3 length: 13; J gene: TRBJ1-5; clone size: NA; CDR3 DNA: TGTGCCAGCAGTGGGGGAGAGAATCAGCCCCAGCATTTT; CDR3 protein: CASSGGENQPQHF
D gene: NA; V gene: TRBV5-1; CDR3 length: 14; J gene: TRBJ1-2; clone size: NA; CDR3 DNA: TGCGCCAGCGGCTTGGAGCCCAATACGGGAGGCTACACCTTC; CDR3 protein: CASGLEPNTGGYTF
D gene: TRBD2; V gene: TRBV30; CDR3 length: 15; J gene: TRBJ2-7; clone size: NA; CDR3 DNA: TGTGCCTGCCAGGGAGGAGCGGGGGGAGCCTACGAGCAGTACTTC; CDR3 protein: CACQGGAGGAYEQYF
D gene: NA; V gene: TRBV5-8; CDR3 length: 14; J gene: TRBJ2-7; clone size: NA; CDR3 DNA: TGTGCCAGCAGCCCATCAGACAGATCGTACGAGCAGTACTTC; CDR3 protein: CASSPSDRSYEQYF
D gene: TRBD1; V gene: TRBV19; CDR3 length: 14; J gene: TRBJ1-5; clone size: NA; CDR3 DNA: TGTGCCAGTAGTTGGACAGGCCACAATCAGCCCCAGCATTTT; CDR3 protein: CASSWTGHNQPQHF
D gene: TRBD2; V gene: TRBV7-2; CDR3 length: 15; J gene: TRBJ2-7; clone size: NA; CDR3 DNA: TGTGCTAGCAGCCCCCGGGGGGAGTCGCACTACGAGCAGTACTTC; CDR3 protein: CASSPRGESHYEQYF
D gene: NA; V gene: TRBV6-5; CDR3 length: 14; J gene: TRBJ1-6; clone size: NA; CDR3 DNA: TGTGCCAGCCAACCGGGACACCGTAATTCACCCCTCCACTTT; CDR3 protein: CASQPGHRNSPLHF
D gene: NA; V gene: TRBV7-9; CDR3 length: 15; J gene: TRBJ1-6; clone size: NA; CDR3 DNA: TGTGCCAGCAGCTTAGAGGACAGCGAGTATTCACCCCTCCACTTT; CDR3 protein: CASSLEDSEYSPLHF
D gene: NA; V gene: TRBV7-3; CDR3 length: 14; J gene: TRBJ2-3; clone size: NA; CDR3 DNA: TGTGCCAGCAGCTTTACGGGGGGCACAGATACGCAGTATTTT; CDR3 protein: CASSFTGGTDTQYF
D gene: NA; V gene: TRBV4-3; CDR3 length: 15; J gene: TRBJ1-4; clone size: NA; CDR3 DNA: TGCGCCAGCAGCCCAGCAGGTCCGGGAAATGAAAAACTGTTTTTT; CDR3 protein: CASSPAGPGNEKLFF
D gene: NA; V gene: TRBV7-3; CDR3 length: 14; J gene: TRBJ2-7; clone size: NA; CDR3 DNA: TGTGCCAGCAGCTTAAACTCAGGCCCCTACGAGCAGTACTTC; CDR3 protein: CASSLNSGPYEQYF
D gene: TRBD2; V gene: TRBV29-1; CDR3 length: 20; J gene: TRBJ2-3; clone size: NA; CDR3 DNA: TGCAGCGTTGAAGATTGGGACTTAGCGGGGGCCCTACTCGACAAAGATACGCAGTATTTT; CDR3 protein: CSVEDWDLAGALLDKDTQYF
D gene: TRBD1; V gene: TRBV4-3; CDR3 length: 19; J gene: TRBJ1-2; clone size: NA; CDR3 DNA: TGCGCCAGCAGCCACATACCCACGAGGACAGGGGGCAGAAACTATGGCTACACCTTC; CDR3 protein: CASSHIPTRTGGRNYGYTF